The rows below give T cell receptor beta chains drawn from one sample of a study of cytomegalovirus exposure and HLA in healthy donors. Some clones are missing from TCRdb's copy, which holds only in-frame ones; the method was immunoSEQ multiplex PCR. The sample has roughly 150,000 clones, approximately 80% seen once. Specimen: PBMCs. The source of these receptors is a middle-aged woman in good health and CMV-seronegative. Both conserved end residues are part of each CDR3. The D gene is left open where the match is weak. The size field is filled for only some rows; it gives once, few, many or a size class.

d_gene,j_gene,v_gene,abundance,CDR3aa,CDR3nt
TRBD2,TRBJ2-1,TRBV5-6,NA,CASSEGLAGNEQFF,TGTGCCAGCAGCGAGGGACTAGCGGGAAATGAGCAGTTCTTC
TRBD2,TRBJ2-2,TRBV15,NA,CATSPRRLAGMTGELFF,TGTGCCACCAGTCCGAGACGGCTAGCGGGGATGACCGGGGAGCTGTTTTTT
NA,TRBJ2-5,TRBV5-1,NA,CASSLIQGATKTQYF,TGCGCCAGCAGCTTGATTCAAGGGGCTACTAAGACCCAGTACTTC
NA,TRBJ2-2,TRBV6-5,NA,CASSQYRETGELFF,TGTGCCAGCAGTCAGTACAGGGAAACCGGGGAGCTGTTTTTT
TRBD2,TRBJ2-2,TRBV7-2,NA,CASSYSGGANTGELFF,TGTGCCAGCAGCTATAGCGGGGGGGCGAACACCGGGGAGCTGTTTTTT
NA,TRBJ2-3,TRBV29-1,NA,CSPFRGTDTQYF,TGCAGCCCTTTCCGGGGCACAGATACGCAGTATTTT
NA,TRBJ2-1,TRBV9,NA,CASGGTGYNEQFF,TGTGCCAGCGGGGGGACGGGGTACAATGAGCAGTTCTTC
TRBD1,TRBJ1-4,TRBV19,NA,CANIRAGQLNEKLFF,TGTGCCAACATTCGTGCGGGACAGCTTAATGAAAAACTGTTTTTT
NA,TRBJ2-1,TRBV6-1,NA,CASSEGLEYNEQFF,TGTGCCAGCAGTGAAGGACTAGAATACAATGAGCAGTTCTTC
TRBD1,TRBJ1-2,TRBV5-6,NA,CASSLGDRGRGYTF,TGTGCCAGCAGCCTTGGGGACAGGGGGCGCGGCTACACCTTC
NA,TRBJ2-1,TRBV7-2,NA,CASSLERSGEQFF,TGTGCCAGCAGCTTAGAACGGTCCGGTGAGCAGTTCTTC
TRBD1,TRBJ2-1,TRBV18,NA,CASSRAGTEYNEQFF,TGTGCCAGCTCACGCGCCGGGACAGAATACAATGAGCAGTTCTTC
NA,TRBJ1-5,TRBV7-9,few,CASSLDSDPPRPQHF,TGTGCCAGCAGCTTAGATTCAGATCCCCCCCGGCCCCAGCATTTT
NA,TRBJ2-1,TRBV28,NA,CASSRGQYNEQFF,TGTGCCAGCAGTCGCGGACAGTACAATGAGCAGTTCTTC
TRBD1,TRBJ1-5,TRBV7-9,NA,CSSSPGQGESNQPQHF,TGTTCCAGCAGCCCGGGACAGGGGGAAAGCAATCAGCCCCAGCATTTT
TRBD2,TRBJ2-2,TRBV19,NA,CASSMRGTSGTTGELFF,TGTGCCAGTAGTATGCGGGGGACTAGCGGCACCACCGGGGAGCTGTTTTTT
NA,TRBJ1-6,TRBV28,NA,CASTPPGGDSPLHF,TGTGCCAGCACTCCACCCGGGGGGGATTCACCCCTCCACTTT
TRBD1,TRBJ1-5,TRBV19,NA,CASSIPLWTGHVEPQHF,TGTGCCAGTAGTATACCCCTTTGGACAGGTCACGTCGAGCCCCAGCATTTT
NA,TRBJ2-7,TRBV7-9,many,CASSPSRGYEQYF,TGTGCCAGCAGCCCGAGCCGGGGCTACGAGCAGTACTTC
NA,TRBJ1-1,TRBV2,NA,CASLLNTEAFF,TGTGCCAGCCTCCTGAACACTGAAGCTTTCTTT
TRBD1,TRBJ1-2,TRBV27,NA,CASSSNPGQGASNYGYTF,TGTGCCAGCAGTTCAAACCCGGGACAGGGGGCTTCTAACTATGGCTACACCTTC
NA,TRBJ1-4,TRBV5-1,once,CASRREGQVNEKLFF,TGCGCCAGCAGGAGGGAAGGTCAGGTTAATGAAAAACTGTTTTTT
TRBD1,TRBJ1-3,TRBV6-5,NA,CASSSLTGPGNTIYF,TGTGCCAGCAGTTCCTTGACAGGGCCAGGAAACACCATATATTTT
NA,TRBJ2-3,TRBV11-3,once,CASSLGSTGTDTQYF,TGTGCCAGCAGCTTAGGTTCTACGGGCACAGATACGCAGTATTTT
TRBD1,TRBJ1-4,TRBV7-2,few,CASSPGTGGEKLFF,TGTGCCAGCAGCCCCGGGACAGGGGGAGAAAAACTGTTTTTT
TRBD2,TRBJ2-5,TRBV11-2,NA,CASSPGTSGRSGETQYF,TGTGCCAGCAGCCCTGGGACTAGCGGGAGATCTGGGGAGACCCAGTACTTC
NA,TRBJ2-1,TRBV7-8,once,CASSLGGRGNGQFF,TGTGCCAGCAGCTTAGGAGGGAGAGGCAATGGGCAGTTCTTC